Following are 20 T cell receptor beta chains from one sample sequenced in a study of blood T cell repertoires in COVID-19. The protocol was immunoSEQ multiplex PCR, while the TCRdb copy is restricted to in-frame clones and leaves out a portion. The table includes roughly 400,000 clones, 70% to 90% detected once. Material: peripheral blood. These receptors were collected from a woman in her sixties with COVID-19, enrolled during active disease.

This clone was recorded only once. This chain uses TRBV12-3 or TRBV12-4 with TRBJ2-7; no clear D gene. The CDR3 is made up of 12 amino acids. Trimming left V 4 bases short and J 3 bases short, with 7 bases between. The CDR3 is CASSSSDYEQYF. CDR3 DNA: TGTGCCAGCAGTTCGTCAGACTACGAGCAGTACTTC.

The CDR3 loop reads CASTLGTSGSYEQYF. The CDR3 DNA reads TGTGCCAGCACTCTGGGGACTAGCGGTTCGTACGAGCAGTACTTC. V is TRBV28 and J is TRBJ2-7; 11 nucleotides line up with TRBD2. The V segment lost 7 bases and the J segment 4 bases; nucleotides outside the gene matches: 9. This CDR3 comprises 15 residues. Germline CDR1 MDHEN, CDR2 SYDVKM. The full variable domain, rest sourced from reference TRBV28 and TRBJ2-7, is DVKVTQSSRYLVKRTGEKVFLECVQDMDHENMFWYRQDPGLGLRLIYFSYDVKMKEKGDIPEGYSVSREKKERFSLILESASTNQTSMYLCASTLGTSGSYEQYFGPGTRLTVT.

The CDR3 sequence: CASSQQGAGNQPQHF. CDR3 coding DNA: TGTGCCAGCAGTCAACAGGGGGCAGGCAATCAGCCCCAGCATTTT. The V and J genes are TRBV6-2 or TRBV6-3 and TRBJ1-5; 9 positions agree with TRBD1. Germline assignment: CDR1 MNHEY and CDR2 SVGEGT. The CDR3 is made up of 15 amino acids. V was pared by 5 bases and J by 2 bases, with 4 bases of the junction left unmatched.

This rearrangement joins TRBV29-1 to TRBJ1-2, with TRBD1 as a possible D gene (6 bases). V shed 4 bases and J shed 6 bases, with 9 bases lying between them. The CDR3 is 11 amino acids. Germline-derived CDR1 and CDR2 are SQVTM and ANQGSEA. CDR3 loop: CSVAGDHGYTF. CDR3 in DNA: TGCAGCGTTGCAGGGGACCATGGCTACACCTTC.

The rearrangement uses TRBV27 and TRBJ2-7; 9 nucleotides agree with TRBD1. The CDR3 is 16 amino acids. Germline CDR1 reads MNHEY; CDR2 reads SMNVEV (reference sequence). The junction had 10 bases not matched to a gene; V was cut back by 2 bases and J by 5 bases. The CDR3 DNA reads TGTGCCAGCAGTTTAACCGGGACAGGGTTTAGGGACGAGCAGTACTTC. Residues: CASSLTGTGFRDEQYF.

This clone is a singleton in its sample. This chain joins TRBV9 and TRBJ2-3; weak D call: TRBD2 (6 bases). Germline loops: CDR1 SGDLS, CDR2 YYNGEE. The CDR3 spans 16 residues. V was cut by 2 bases and J by 2 bases, with 15 bases left in between. The CDR3 protein is CASSVSPGLPTDTQYF. CDR3 DNA: TGTGCCAGCAGCGTGAGTCCGGGACTGCCCACAGATACGCAGTATTTT. The full variable domain, completed using reference TRBV9 and TRBJ2-3, is DSGVTQTPKHLITATGQRVTLRCSPRSGDLSVYWYQQSLDQGLQFLIQYYNGEERAKGNILERFSAQQFPDLHSELNLSSLELGDSALYFCASSVSPGLPTDTQYFGPGTRLTVL.

The chain recombines TRBV18 with TRBJ1-5; 7 bases agree with TRBD1. CDR1 and CDR2 from the germline V gene are KGHSH and LQKENI. V was clipped by 2 bases and J by 5 bases; unmatched bases: 3. This CDR3 region has 14 residues. CDR3 nucleotides: TGTGCCAGCTCACCAACAGGGACAGATCAGCCCCAGCATTTT. This encodes CASSPTGTDQPQHF.

The rearrangement uses TRBV5-6 and TRBJ1-1, with TRBD1 matching 7 bases. Germline-derived CDR1 and CDR2 are SGHDT and YYEEEE. The CDR3 loop spans 17 amino acids. V was pared by 2 bases and J by 5 bases, with 15 bases of the junction left unmatched. As DNA, the CDR3 is TGTGCCAGCAGCTTAGAAACGGACAGGATGGTGGAAACTGAAGCTTTCTTT. Translating gives CASSLETDRMVETEAFF. The full variable domain, completed using reference TRBV5-6 and TRBJ1-1, is DAGVTQSPTHLIKTRGQQVTLRCSPKSGHDTVSWYQQALGQGPQFIFQYYEEEERQRGNFPDRFSGHQFPNYSSELNVNALLLGDSALYLCASSLETDRMVETEAFFGQGTRLTVV.

The chain links TRBV2 to TRBJ1-5; 9 nucleotides match TRBD1. Germline loops: CDR1 SNHLY, CDR2 FYNNEI. CDR3 size: 17 residues. Trimming took 2 bases from V and 1 from J; bases not matched to a gene: 6. This CDR3 reads CASSEFGTGWSNQPQHF. The CDR3 coding sequence is TGTGCCAGCAGTGAATTTGGGACAGGGTGGAGCAATCAGCCCCAGCATTTT.

The chain couples TRBV5-1 to TRBJ1-2; D uncertain. The germline V gene has CDR1 SGHRS and CDR2 YFSETQ. The CDR3 is made up of 13 amino acids. V was cut by 0 bases and J by 7 bases, with 10 bases left in between. CDR3 DNA sequence: TGCGCCAGCAGCTTGGCCGGCCGAGGTGGCTACACCTTC. This sequence encodes CASSLAGRGGYTF.

V gene TRBV6-5 combines with J gene TRBJ2-3; 8 bases match TRBD2. V was clipped by 7 bases and J by 0 bases; unmatched bases: 6. CDR3 length: 15 amino acids. CDR1 is MNHEY, CDR2 SVGAGI, per germline. For the CDR3, the DNA is TGTGCCAGCACCCTTAGCGGGGCTAGCACAGATACGCAGTATTTT. This translates into CASTLSGASTDTQYF.

The chain recombines TRBV9 with TRBJ1-6, with D possibly being TRBD1 (6 bases). Germline CDR1 reads SGDLS; CDR2 reads YYNGEE. This CDR3 contains 16 residues. Between the trimmed V and J ends, which lost 4 bases and 4 bases, there was a span of 15 bases. In nucleotides, the CDR3 is TGTGCCAGCAGCCGTTGGGAGGGGGGTTATAATTCACCCCTCCACTTT. Its translation is CASSRWEGGYNSPLHF.

J is TRBJ1-5 and V is TRBV3-1 (or the pseudogene TRBV3-2), with a possible D match to TRBD1 (5 bases). Per germline, CDR1 LGHDT and CDR2 YNNKEL (reference sequence). The V gene lost 1 base and the J gene lost 6 bases, with 13 bases spanning the gap. The CDR3 spans 15 residues. DNA of the CDR3: TGTGCCAGCAGCCAAGGGGTGGGGCAGGGTCAGCCCCAGCATTTT. Translated: CASSQGVGQGQPQHF.

This clone appeared a single time. The chain has TRBV5-1 and TRBJ1-1; 8 positions match TRBD1. The J segment lost 3 bases and the V segment lost 7 bases, leaving 11 bases of the junction unmatched. Germline CDR1 reads SGHRS; CDR2 reads YFSETQ. The CDR3 is 15 amino acids. The CDR3 reads CASRGQGLLDTEAFF. CDR3 bases: TGCGCCAGCCGAGGACAGGGATTGTTGGACACTGAAGCTTTCTTT.

CDR3 in DNA: TGTGCCAGCTCGATACAGCGGGGATTAGAGACCCAGTACTTC. This sequence encodes CASSIQRGLETQYF. The chain uses TRBV18 and TRBJ2-5; 7 bases fit TRBD2. With V trimmed by 6 bases and J by 4 bases, 8 bases remained unmatched. Germline V CDR1 and CDR2: KGHSH, LQKENI. CDR3 length: 14 residues. The full variable domain, completed using reference TRBV18 and TRBJ2-5, is NAGVMQNPRHLVRRRGQEARLRCSPMKGHSHVYWYRQLPEEGLKFMVYLQKENIIDESGMPKERFSAEFPKEGPSILRIQQVVRGDSAAYFCASSIQRGLETQYFGPGTRLLVL.

This clone has a count of ten or more. CDR3: CASNPGQSYGYTF. In DNA form, the CDR3 reads TGTGCCAGCAACCCGGGACAGTCCTATGGCTACACCTTC. This chain connects TRBV12-3 or TRBV12-4 to TRBJ1-2; 7 positions match TRBD1. Unmatched junction bases numbered 6, after V lost 7 bases and J lost 4 bases. The CDR3 extends over 13 amino acids.

J is TRBJ2-2 and V is TRBV3-1 (or the pseudogene TRBV3-2); possible D gene TRBD2, 5 bases. Trimming left V 6 bases short and J 1 base short, with 12 bases between. Germline values: CDR1 LGHDT, CDR2 YNNKEL (reference sequence). The CDR3 loop spans 15 amino acids. Here the CDR3 DNA reads TGTGCCAGCAGACACTCCGGGATGAACACCGGGGAGCTGTTTTTT. Amino acids: CASRHSGMNTGELFF.

The chain is built from TRBV15 and TRBJ2-3; 16 bases are a match to TRBD2. Germline-derived CDR1 and CDR2 are LNHNV and YYDKDF (reference sequence). Trimming removed 4 bases from V and 9 bases from J; junction bases left unmatched: 4. The CDR3 runs 15 residues. CDR3 loop: CATSTGLAGGQTQYF. The CDR3 region has the DNA TGTGCCACCAGCACGGGACTAGCGGGGGGGCAAACGCAGTATTTT.

The chain recombines TRBV30 with TRBJ2-7, with 10 nucleotides matching TRBD2. The CDR3 is 16 residues long. V lost 4 bases to trimming and J lost 6 bases; unmatched junction nucleotides: 15. Germline V gene sequence: CDR1 GTSNPN, CDR2 SVGIG (reference sequence). The CDR3 reads CAWTYRRSGGAFEQYF. The CDR3, as DNA: TGTGCCTGGACCTATCGGAGAAGCGGGGGGGCGTTCGAGCAGTACTTC.

The chain employs TRBV24-1 and TRBJ1-3; TRBD1 is a possible D gene (5 bases). CDR3 length: 16 amino acids. Germline V gene lookup returns CDR1 KGHDR and CDR2 SFDVKD. Trimming cost V 7 bases and J 0 bases, with 15 bases left between them. The CDR3: CATRKRGGCSGNTIYF. The CDR3 DNA sequence: TGTGCCACCAGAAAACGGGGGGGGTGCTCTGGAAACACCATATATTTT.